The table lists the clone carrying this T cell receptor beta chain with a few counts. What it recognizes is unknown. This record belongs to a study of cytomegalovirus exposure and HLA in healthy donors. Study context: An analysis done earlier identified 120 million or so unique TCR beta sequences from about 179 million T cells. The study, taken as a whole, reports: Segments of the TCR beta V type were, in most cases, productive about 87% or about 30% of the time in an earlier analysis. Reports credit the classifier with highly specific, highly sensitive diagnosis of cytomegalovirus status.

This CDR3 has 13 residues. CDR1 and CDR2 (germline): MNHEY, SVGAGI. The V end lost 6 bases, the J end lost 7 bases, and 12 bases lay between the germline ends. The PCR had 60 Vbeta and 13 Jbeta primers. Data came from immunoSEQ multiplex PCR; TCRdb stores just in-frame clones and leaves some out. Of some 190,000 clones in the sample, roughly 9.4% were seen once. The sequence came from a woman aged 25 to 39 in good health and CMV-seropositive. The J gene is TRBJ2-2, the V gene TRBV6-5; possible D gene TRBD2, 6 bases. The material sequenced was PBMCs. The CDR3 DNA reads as TGTGCCAGCAGGGGACTCAGGAGCGGGGAGCTGTTTTTT. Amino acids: CASRGLRSGELFF.